This TCR beta chain was identified during a study of identical twins. Study-level results: Whereas memory repertoires showed no such difference, abundant cord blood beta clonotypes carried fewer insertions.

This clonotype was counted between two and nine times. Its antigen is unidentified. TCRdb called the 5' RACE reads again in MiXCR, with one record for every CDR3 protein. The sample includes about 690,000 distinct CDR3 sequences, around 21% of them seen just once. With 3 bases clipped from V and 6 bases from J, the junction kept 9 bases outside the gene matches. This CDR3 contains 15 residues. Germline CDR1 and CDR2: SGDLS and YYNGEE. Separately, the same data were catalogued under a study of T cells expressing NK-cell markers. According to that study: What remained unclear was the HCMV specificity of expanded NKG2C+ T cell clones.

The sequenced sample consisted of PBMCs. V gene TRBV9 combines with J gene TRBJ2-3; 8 positions agree with TRBD2. The clonotype originates from a woman under 30 in good health. The CDR3 DNA follows: TGTGCCAGCAGCGGATCTAGCGGGTTGTTGGATACGCAGTATTTT. It is translated as CASSGSSGLLDTQYF.